This T cell receptor (beta chain) derives from a study of tumor-infiltrating lymphocytes in localized non-small cell lung cancer. General study results and limits: Available tissue quantity limited TCR sequencing to a patient subset.

Points on this clone: Antigen: not known.

The assay was immunoSEQ multiplex PCR, and TCRdb's table has in-frame clones only and misses some. The table has some 10,000 clones, over 65% seen once. The CDR3 is 16 amino acids. Germline CDR1 and CDR2: SGHRS and YFSETQ. J was trimmed by 1 base and V by 3 bases; bases with no gene match: 5. V and J are TRBV5-1 and TRBJ2-1; 9 nucleotides match TRBD2. Material for sequencing was uninvolved lung tissue not adjacent to the tumor. This clonotype was obtained from a human donor with non-small cell lung cancer. The CDR3 reads CASSWGSGGSYNEQFF. For the CDR3, the DNA is TGCGCCAGCAGCTGGGGCAGCGGGGGGTCCTACAATGAGCAGTTCTTC. Full variable domain (outside the CDR3, taken from reference TRBV5-1 and TRBJ2-1): KAGVTQTPRYLIKTRGQQVTLSCSPISGHRSVSWYQQTPGQGLQFLFEYFSETQRNKGNFPGRFSGRQFSNSRSEMNVSTLELGDSALYLCASSWGSGGSYNEQFFGPGTRLTVL.